This T cell receptor beta chain was identified in a study of patients and donors after allogeneic stem cell transplantation. V dropped 2 bases and J dropped 7; count of bases not matched to a gene: 7. The CDR3 has 15 residues. CDR1 is ENHRY, CDR2 SYGVKD, per germline. TCRdb itself ran the RT-PCR reads through MiXCR, one entry per CDR3 protein. The sample has about 57,000 distinct CDR3 sequences; about an eighth are singletons. The sequence was collected from a human donor who was either an allogeneic HSCT recipient or a stem cell or donor lymphocyte infusion donor (not recorded which). It is not recorded whose cells these are; they may come from a transplant donor. Sequencing input: blood, either unsorted or a sorted T cell fraction (not recorded which). The chain uses TRBV10-3 and TRBJ2-1; 8 bases line up with TRBD1. CDR3 sequence: CAISEPGQGGNEQFF. The CDR3 region has the DNA TGTGCCATCAGTGAGCCCGGACAGGGCGGGAATGAGCAGTTCTTC.